The present T cell receptor beta chain was sequenced within a study of early T cells in non-severe SARS-CoV-2 infection. At the level of the study: Sequencing used unsorted whole-blood bulk RNA, so chains lack pairing.

With 2 bases removed from V and 9 bases from J, the gap between germline ends came to 17 bases. The CDR3 is made up of 15 amino acids. Per the germline V gene, CDR1 is KGHSH and CDR2 is LQKENI. In the library, individual cDNA molecules carried attached unique molecular identifiers. TCRdb independently ran MiXCR on the 5' RACE reads; one entry per CDR3 protein. The table has tens of thousands of distinct CDR3 sequences, roughly 5.7% seen once. This chain joins TRBV18 and TRBJ1-5, with D unclear. The material sequenced was whole blood, taken at baseline. This clonotype was sampled from an adult who was a healthcare worker with PCR-confirmed SARS-CoV-2 infection or an uninfected control (not recorded which). The CDR3 bases are TGTGCCAGCTCACCAACGAAATACGAGAGTACGCCCCAGCATTTT. Its translation: CASSPTKYESTPQHF.